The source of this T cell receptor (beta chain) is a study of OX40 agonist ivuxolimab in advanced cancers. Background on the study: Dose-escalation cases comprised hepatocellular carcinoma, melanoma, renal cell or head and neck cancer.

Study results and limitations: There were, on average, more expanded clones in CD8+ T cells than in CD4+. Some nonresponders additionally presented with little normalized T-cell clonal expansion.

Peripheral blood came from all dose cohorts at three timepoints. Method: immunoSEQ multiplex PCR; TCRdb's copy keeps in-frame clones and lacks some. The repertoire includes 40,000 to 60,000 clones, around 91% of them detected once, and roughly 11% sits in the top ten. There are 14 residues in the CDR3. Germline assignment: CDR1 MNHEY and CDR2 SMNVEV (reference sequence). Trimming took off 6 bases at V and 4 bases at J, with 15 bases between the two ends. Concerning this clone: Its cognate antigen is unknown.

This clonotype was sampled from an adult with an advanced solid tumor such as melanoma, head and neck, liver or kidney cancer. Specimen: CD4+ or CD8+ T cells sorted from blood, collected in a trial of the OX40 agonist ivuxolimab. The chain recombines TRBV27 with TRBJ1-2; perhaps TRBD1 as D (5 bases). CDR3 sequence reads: CASRGVSGSYGYTF. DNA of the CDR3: TGTGCCAGCAGGGGGGTGTCGGGAAGCTATGGCTACACCTTC.